A selection of T cell receptor beta chains follows, all from one sample in a study of cytomegalovirus exposure and HLA in healthy donors. Some clones are missing from TCRdb's copy, which holds only in-frame ones; the method was immunoSEQ multiplex PCR. The repertoire consists of 65,000 to 95,000 clones, with 78% occurring once and the leading ten covering 4.5% to 7%. Material for sequencing was PBMCs. Receptors were obtained from a male donor in good health and CMV-seropositive. CDR3s include the opening cysteine and the closing phenylalanine or tryptophan. The D gene is left open where the match is weak. Expanded clones are given a class, and other clones once, few, many or no size at all.

>-|-|TRBV28|TRBJ2-6
CASRQGANVLTF
TGTGCCAGCAGGCAGGGGGCCAACGTCCTGACTTTC
>TRBD1|once|TRBV19|TRBJ1-1
CASESSGTGSYEAFF
TGTGCCAGTGAATCTTCCGGGACAGGGTCGTATGAAGCTTTCTTT
>-|-|TRBV7-2|TRBJ1-2
CASSFYRADYGYTF
TGTGCCAGCAGCTTTTACAGGGCCGACTATGGCTACACCTTC
>TRBD2|-|TRBV7-2|TRBJ2-5
CASSLTLAVAQETQYF
TGTGCCAGCAGCTTAACTCTAGCGGTGGCCCAAGAGACCCAGTACTTC
>TRBD1|-|TRBV4-1|TRBJ2-5
CASSLPGTAQETQYF
TGCGCCAGCAGCCTCCCCGGGACAGCACAAGAGACCCAGTACTTC
>-|-|TRBV7-6|TRBJ2-2
CASSLGGAGLTGELFF
TGTGCCAGCAGCTTAGGCGGGGCCGGCCTCACCGGGGAGCTGTTTTTT
>-|-|TRBV18|TRBJ2-2
CASSQGDTGELFF
TGTGCCAGCTCACAAGGGGACACCGGGGAGCTGTTTTTT
>TRBD1|-|TRBV18|TRBJ1-6
CASSPTGGFNSPLHF
TGTGCCAGCTCACCAACAGGGGGCTTTAATTCACCCCTCCACTTT
>-|-|TRBV4-1|TRBJ1-1
CASSPLAGDTEAFF
TGCGCCAGCAGCCCCCTAGCGGGAGACACTGAAGCTTTCTTT
>-|few|TRBV7-9|TRBJ2-7
CASSLQVREQYF
TGTGCCAGCAGCCTCCAAGTGCGCGAGCAGTACTTC
>TRBD1|-|TRBV28|TRBJ1-2
CASGRQGYGYTF
TGTGCCAGCGGTAGACAGGGCTATGGCTACACCTTC
>TRBD1|-|TRBV6-6|TRBJ2-7
CASRPGTGDEQYF
TGTGCCAGCAGACCCGGGACAGGGGACGAGCAGTACTTC
>TRBD1|-|TRBV14|TRBJ2-3
CASSQNGQGTADTQYF
TGTGCCAGCAGCCAAAACGGACAGGGAACGGCAGATACGCAGTATTTT
>-|-|TRBV7-2|TRBJ2-7
CASSRQSYEQYF
TGTGCCAGCAGCAGACAGAGCTACGAGCAGTACTTC
>-|-|TRBV6-5|TRBJ1-2
CASSYSNRDTGYTF
TGTGCCAGCAGTTACTCGAACAGGGACACAGGCTACACCTTC
>-|-|TRBV7-2|TRBJ2-3
CASSFPGESTDTQYF
TGTGCCAGCAGCTTCCCGGGGGAGAGCACAGATACGCAGTATTTT
>TRBD2|-|TRBV28|TRBJ2-7
CASSTPLLAGDGGYEQYF
TGTGCCAGCAGTACCCCCTTACTAGCGGGTGACGGGGGCTACGAGCAGTACTTC
>TRBD1|-|TRBV5-1|TRBJ1-1
CASSRDRVDTEAFF
TGCGCCAGCAGCCGGGACAGGGTGGACACTGAAGCTTTCTTT
>TRBD2|-|TRBV5-4|TRBJ2-1
CASSGLAESFNEQFF
TGTGCCAGCAGCGGACTAGCGGAAAGCTTCAATGAGCAGTTCTTC
>TRBD1|-|TRBV7-3|TRBJ2-5
CASSATGTAQETQYF
TGTGCCAGCAGCGCGACCGGGACAGCTCAAGAGACCCAGTACTTC
>TRBD1|-|TRBV19|TRBJ1-5
CASSPRPQGSQPQHF
TGTGCCAGTAGTCCTAGGCCACAGGGGAGTCAGCCCCAGCATTTT
>-|-|TRBV7-2|TRBJ2-7
CASSSRQAIYEQYF
TGTGCCAGCAGCTCCCGACAAGCCATCTACGAGCAGTACTTC
>TRBD2|-|TRBV4-1|TRBJ2-3
CASSRLAGSTDTQYF
TGCGCCAGCAGCCGCCTAGCGGGGAGCACAGATACGCAGTATTTT
>TRBD2|-|TRBV13|TRBJ2-3
CASSLGPGLAGGTLPDTQYF
TGTGCCAGCAGCTTAGGCCCGGGACTAGCGGGAGGCACCCTTCCAGATACGCAGTATTTT